The source of this T cell receptor (beta chain) is a study of graft-versus-host responses after intestinal transplantation. Whole-study context: Uniformly, recipients were administered anti-thymocyte globulin induction with subsequent tacrolimus and steroids for about 3 years.

Processing released intraepithelial and lamina propria lymphocytes from the graft tissue. The method was immunoSEQ multiplex PCR; TCRdb's version includes in-frame clones alone and lacks a portion of them. This sample yields 16,000 or so clones, of which 65% to 90% are seen a single time; about 4% belongs to the top ten. This CDR3 has 15 residues. Per germline, CDR1 WSHSY and CDR2 SAAADI. Trimming shortened V by 3 bases and J by 0 bases, and 12 bases separated the two germline ends. This specimen consisted of ileum tissue, obtained about 86 weeks after intestinal transplantation. The source of this sequence is a human patient who received an intestinal transplant, so some T cells may come from the graft donor. The chain combines TRBV10-2 with TRBJ2-7; D possibly uses TRBD1 or TRBD2 (5 bases each). The CDR3 DNA sequence: TGCGCCAGCAGTGACGGGGACCTCAACTCCTACGAGCAGTACTTC. Its translation: CASSDGDLNSYEQYF.